A single sample gave rise to the 15 T cell receptor beta chains below, sequenced in a study of blood T cell repertoires in COVID-19. Here immunoSEQ multiplex PCR was the method, and the copy in TCRdb shows in-frame clones only, minus some. The table has roughly 50,000 clones, roughly 84% seen once. Sequences were obtained from peripheral blood. The receptor set was obtained from a woman of 80 years or more with acute or convalescent COVID-19.

This clone was detected only a few times. The chain couples TRBV7-2 to TRBJ2-2; D gene ambiguous. Germline V gene data show CDR1 as SGHTA and CDR2 as FQGNSA. The CDR3 length is 14 residues. The V end lost 5 bases, the J end lost 4 bases, and 11 bases lay between the germline ends. This chain's CDR3 is CASSQIFSTGELFF. The CDR3 DNA reads as TGTGCCAGCAGCCAGATCTTCTCCACCGGGGAGCTGTTTTTT. The whole variable domain, filled in from reference TRBV7-2 and TRBJ2-2, reads GAGVSQSPSNKVTEKGKDVELRCDPISGHTALYWYRQSLGQGLEFLIYFQGNSAPDKSGLPSDRFSAERTGGSVSTLTIQRTQQEDSAVYLCASSQIFSTGELFFGEGSRLTVL.

The chain has TRBV20-1 and TRBJ2-7; D perhaps matches TRBD2 (6 bases). Looked up from germline, CDR1 is DFQATT and CDR2 is SNEGSKA (reference sequence). The CDR3 loop spans 11 amino acids. Trimming cost V 6 bases and J 3 bases, with 9 bases left between them. CDR3 residues: CSAADYYEQYF. The CDR3 DNA is TGCAGTGCAGCGGACTACTACGAGCAGTACTTC.

The gene calls are TRBV10-1 and TRBJ1-2, with 8 bases aligning to TRBD1. The CDR3 sequence is 14 residues long. V shed 5 bases and J 6 bases; nucleotides not matched to a gene: 8. CDR1 is WNHNN, CDR2 SYGVQD, per germline (reference sequence). In DNA, the CDR3 is TGCGCCAGCAGTAATGGACAGGGAAAAGATGGCTACACCTTC. Its protein is CASSNGQGKDGYTF.

The rearrangement links TRBV5-1 to TRBJ2-2, with D perhaps TRBD2 (7 bases). Germline loops: CDR1 SGHRS, CDR2 YFSETQ. V dropped 4 bases and J dropped 2 bases, with 15 bases sitting between them. This CDR3 is built from 16 residues. The CDR3: CASSDGGTSNTGELFF. CDR3 sequence (DNA): TGCGCCAGCAGCGACGGGGGGACATCAAACACCGGGGAGCTGTTTTTT. Variable domain in full (rest from reference TRBV5-1 and TRBJ2-2): KAGVTQTPRYLIKTRGQQVTLSCSPISGHRSVSWYQQTPGQGLQFLFEYFSETQRNKGNFPGRFSGRQFSNSRSEMNVSTLELGDSALYLCASSDGGTSNTGELFFGEGSRLTVL.

This clone has just one count. V usage is TRBV6-5 and J usage is TRBJ1-3; D not resolved. Germline values: CDR1 MNHEY, CDR2 SVGAGI. The CDR3 loop spans 13 amino acids. V was trimmed by 8 bases and J by 4 bases, leaving 12 bases between them. As DNA, the CDR3 is TGTGCCAGCGGGCCAGGATACGGAAACACCATATATTTT. It yields the protein CASGPGYGNTIYF.

This clone was seen a single time. The rearrangement joins TRBV3-1 (or the pseudogene TRBV3-2) to TRBJ1-2, with TRBD1 matching over 8 bases. This CDR3 has 14 amino acids. Looked up from germline, CDR1 is LGHDT and CDR2 is YNNKEL (reference sequence). V was pared by 4 bases and J by 5 bases, with 6 bases of the junction left unmatched. CDR3 coding DNA: TGTGCCAGCAGCCCCGGGACAGGCTCGTATGGCTACACCTTC. Amino acids: CASSPGTGSYGYTF.

CDR3: CASSAAFGGEQFF. Here the CDR3 DNA reads TGCGCCAGCAGCGCCGCTTTCGGGGGAGAGCAGTTCTTC. V is TRBV5-1 and J is TRBJ2-1; TRBD2 is a possible D gene (6 bases). This CDR3 is built from 13 residues. Trimming took 4 bases from V and 10 from J, leaving 15 bases between them. Germline CDR1 reads SGHRS; CDR2 reads YFSETQ.

The J gene is TRBJ1-4, the V gene TRBV6-5; possibly TRBD1 for D (6 bases). V was pared by 0 bases and J by 6 bases, with 14 bases between. Germline lookup yields CDR1 MNHEY and CDR2 SVGAGI. This CDR3 has 16 amino acids. The chain's CDR3 is CASSYSKARGDEKLFF. In DNA, the CDR3 is TGTGCCAGCAGTTACTCGAAAGCCAGGGGCGATGAAAAACTGTTTTTT.

CDR3 DNA sequence: TGCGCCAGCAGCTTGGATCGGTCACCGGGGAGAGAAAAACTGTTTTTT. Its translation: CASSLDRSPGREKLFF. The V call is TRBV5-1, the J call TRBJ1-4; no reliable D call. The V end lost 0 bases, the J end lost 8 bases, and 17 bases lay between the germline ends. This CDR3 comprises 16 residues. Germline V gene lookup returns CDR1 SGHRS and CDR2 YFSETQ.

Notes on this clone: One junction end does not reproduce the germline sequence, and a read error may be involved. This chain connects TRBV3-1 (or the pseudogene TRBV3-2) to TRBJ2-3; no reliable D call. This CDR3 comprises 15 residues. The germline V gene encodes CDR1 LGHDT and CDR2 YNNKEL (reference sequence). Here the CDR3 DNA reads TGTGCCAGCAGCAAAGAATCTCCTAGCACAGATACGCAGTATTTT. It specifies CASSKESPSTDTQYF.

The rearrangement joins TRBV6-6 to TRBJ1-1, with a possible D match to TRBD1 (5 bases). The V and J ends lost 2 bases and 5 bases respectively, with 12 bases between them. The CDR3 runs to 14 residues. Germline loops: CDR1 MNHNY, CDR2 SVGAGI (reference sequence). Here the CDR3 reads CASSYAEGRTEAFF. Written as DNA, the CDR3 is TGTGCCAGCAGTTACGCGGAGGGGAGGACTGAAGCTTTCTTT.

V and J are TRBV6-5 and TRBJ2-1; 10 bases match TRBD2. Germline V gene data show CDR1 as MNHEY and CDR2 as SVGAGI. J gave up 0 bases and V 8 bases, and 4 bases lay outside the gene matches. This CDR3 is built from 15 residues. CDR3 DNA: TGTGCCAGCCTCATAGCGGGGGGCTCCTACAATGAGCAGTTCTTC. It specifies CASLIAGGSYNEQFF.

The rearrangement uses TRBV7-3 and TRBJ2-6, with 8 nucleotides matching TRBD1. The V gene end was trimmed by 4 bases and the J gene end by 0 bases; junction bases not matched to a gene: 2. This CDR3 contains 16 residues. CDR1 and CDR2 (germline): SGHTA, FQGTGA. The CDR3 is CASSSQGASGANVLTF. The CDR3 DNA sequence: TGTGCCAGCAGCTCGCAGGGGGCCTCTGGGGCCAACGTCCTGACTTTC.

The chain carries TRBV19 and TRBJ1-4, with 8 nucleotides matching TRBD1. There are 17 residues in the CDR3. J lost 3 bases, V lost 2 bases, and 8 bases had no gene match. Germline-derived CDR1 and CDR2 are LNHDA and SQIVND (reference sequence). The CDR3 nucleotides read TGTGCCAGTAGTATAATGGGCAGGGGGCGTTCTAATGAAAAACTGTTTTTT. This sequence encodes CASSIMGRGRSNEKLFF. Based on the CDR3 plus reference TRBV19 and TRBJ1-4, the full variable domain is DGGITQSPKYLFRKEGQNVTLSCEQNLNHDAMYWYRQDPGQGLRLIYYSQIVNDFQKGDIAEGYSVSREKKESFPLTVTSAQKNPTAFYLCASSIMGRGRSNEKLFFGSGTQLSVL.

The J gene is TRBJ2-1, the V gene TRBV19; D possibly corresponds to TRBD2 (5 bases). The CDR3 contains 15 residues. Germline loops: CDR1 LNHDA, CDR2 SQIVND (reference sequence). Trimming shortened V by 6 bases and J by 3 bases, and 15 bases separated the two germline ends. CDR3 in amino acids: CASSPRTLGYNEQFF. As DNA, the CDR3 is TGTGCCAGTAGCCCCCGGACTCTCGGCTACAATGAGCAGTTCTTC.